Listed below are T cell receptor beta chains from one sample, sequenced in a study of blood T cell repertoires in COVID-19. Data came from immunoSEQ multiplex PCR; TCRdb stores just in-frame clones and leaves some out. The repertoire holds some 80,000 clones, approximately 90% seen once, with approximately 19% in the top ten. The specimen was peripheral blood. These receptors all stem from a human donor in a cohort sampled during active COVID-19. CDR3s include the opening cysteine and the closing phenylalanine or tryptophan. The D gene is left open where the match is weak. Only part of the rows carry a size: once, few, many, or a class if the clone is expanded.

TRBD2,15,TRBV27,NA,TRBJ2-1,CASSATGLASGEQFF,TGTGCCAGCAGTGCCACTGGACTAGCTTCCGGTGAGCAGTTCTTC
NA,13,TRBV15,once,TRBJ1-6,CATSREALSPLHF,TGTGCCACCAGCAGAGAAGCCCTCTCACCCCTCCACTTT
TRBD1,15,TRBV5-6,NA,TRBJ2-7,CASSPGTGGVYEQYF,TGTGCCAGCAGCCCGGGGACAGGGGGCGTCTACGAGCAGTACTTC
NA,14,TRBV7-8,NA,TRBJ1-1,CASSLAGENTEAFF,TGTGCCAGCAGCTTAGCCGGGGAGAACACTGAAGCTTTCTTT
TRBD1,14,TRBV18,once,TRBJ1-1,CASSFDRAPNEAFF,TGTGCCAGCTCATTCGACAGGGCTCCGAATGAAGCTTTCTTT
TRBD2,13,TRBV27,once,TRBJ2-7,CASRLAGGAEQYF,TGTGCCAGCAGACTAGCGGGAGGTGCCGAGCAGTACTTC
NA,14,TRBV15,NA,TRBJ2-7,CATSRVSGIYEQYF,TGTGCCACCAGCAGAGTCTCAGGAATTTACGAGCAGTACTTC
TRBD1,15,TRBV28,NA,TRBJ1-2,CASSLIGTGDYGYTF,TGTGCCAGCAGTTTAATCGGGACAGGGGACTATGGCTACACCTTC
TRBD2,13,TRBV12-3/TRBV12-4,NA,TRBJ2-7,CASSLLAGGEQYF,TGTGCCAGCAGTTTGCTAGCGGGGGGCGAGCAGTACTTC
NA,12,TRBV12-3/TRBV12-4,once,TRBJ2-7,CASSLPSYEQYF,TGTGCCAGCAGTTTACCCAGCTACGAGCAGTACTTC
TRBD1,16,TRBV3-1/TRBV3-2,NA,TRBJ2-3,CASSRTGDISTDTQYF,TGTGCCAGCTCCCGGACAGGGGACATTAGCACAGATACGCAGTATTTT
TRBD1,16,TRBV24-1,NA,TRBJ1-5,CATSVGQGAGNQPQHF,TGTGCCACCAGTGTAGGACAGGGGGCTGGCAATCAGCCCCAGCATTTT
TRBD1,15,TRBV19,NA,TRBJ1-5,CASSIDPTGNQPQHF,TGTGCCAGTAGTATAGATCCGACAGGGAACCAGCCCCAGCATTTT
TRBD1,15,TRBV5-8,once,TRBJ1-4,CASSLSGTGGEKLFF,TGTGCCAGCAGCTTGTCCGGGACAGGGGGCGAAAAACTGTTTTTT
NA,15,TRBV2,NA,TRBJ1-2,CASSRAVSSNYGYTF,TGTGCCAGCTCTCGCGCGGTGAGCTCTAACTATGGCTACACCTTC
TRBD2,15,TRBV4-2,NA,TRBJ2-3,CASSQVAGDPDTQYF,TGTGCCAGCAGCCAAGTAGCGGGAGACCCAGATACGCAGTATTTT
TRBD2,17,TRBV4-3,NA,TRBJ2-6,CASSQGLAGSGANVLTF,TGCGCCAGCAGCCAAGGACTAGCGGGCTCTGGGGCCAACGTCCTGACTTTC
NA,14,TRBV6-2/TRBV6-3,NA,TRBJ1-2,CASSYAGQRGGYTF,TGTGCCAGCAGTTACGCAGGACAAAGGGGTGGCTACACCTTC
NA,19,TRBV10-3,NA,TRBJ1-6,CAISESGGREALYNSPLHF,TGTGCCATCAGTGAGTCTGGTGGGCGGGAAGCCCTCTATAATTCACCCCTCCACTTT
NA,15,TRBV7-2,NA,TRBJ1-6,CASSLMRTENSPLHF,TGTGCCAGCAGCTTAATGCGGACAGAGAATTCACCCCTCCACTTT
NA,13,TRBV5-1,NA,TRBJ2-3,CASSNPPADTQYF,TGCGCCAGCAGCAACCCGCCGGCAGATACGCAGTATTTT
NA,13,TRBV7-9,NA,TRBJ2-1,CASSLAGADEQFF,TGTGCCAGCAGCTTAGCAGGGGCTGATGAGCAGTTCTTC
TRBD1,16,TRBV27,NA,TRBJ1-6,CASSWDRGHTNSPLHF,TGTGCCAGCAGTTGGGACAGGGGGCACACTAATTCACCCCTCCACTTT
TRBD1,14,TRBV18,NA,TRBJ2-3,CASSPTGRQDTQYF,TGTGCCAGCTCCCCGACAGGGCGTCAAGATACGCAGTATTTT
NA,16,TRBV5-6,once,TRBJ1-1,CASSLATEGMNTEAFF,TGTGCCAGCAGCTTGGCCACGGAGGGTATGAACACTGAAGCTTTCTTT
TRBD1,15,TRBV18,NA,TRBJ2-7,CASSPQQGASGEQYF,TGTGCCAGCTCACCCCAACAGGGGGCCTCGGGGGAGCAGTACTTC
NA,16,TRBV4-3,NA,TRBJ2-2,CASSQGLGGATHELFF,TGCGCCAGCAGCCAAGGGTTAGGTGGGGCGACCCATGAGCTGTTTTTT
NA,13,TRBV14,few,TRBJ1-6,CASSQDHLAALHF,TGTGCCAGCAGCCAAGATCACCTAGCGGCCCTCCACTTT